This T cell receptor beta chain derives from a study of vaccination effects on CD4 cells after COVID-19. ViraFEST expansion of antigen-specific CD4+ T cells with viral peptide pools preceded sequencing. It was after approximately 11 days of culture that CD4+ T cells were isolated. Every well got a few million PBMC, which were grown with around 10 IU/ml IL-2 and around 10 ug/ml peptides. IL-2 medium was substituted for half the medium on days 3 and 7. TCRdb's copy holds only in-frame clones and misses some; the assay was immunoSEQ multiplex PCR. Among 70,000 to 95,000 clones listed, about 74% were seen once. This CDR3 has 15 residues. The ends were cut back, 6 bases at V and 7 bases at J, with 18 bases in the middle. The germline gives CDR1 MNHEY, CDR2 SVGEGT. As regards this clone: As yet, its antigen is unknown.

Sequencing used CD4+ T cells from PBMCs cultured with HCoV-229E spike peptides, obtained before COVID-19 vaccination. The chain recombines TRBV6-2 or TRBV6-3 with TRBJ2-2; unclear D gene. The TCR comes from a human donor who received a COVID-19 vaccine. This CDR3 reads CASSGVPLVGGELFF. Written as DNA, the CDR3 is TGTGCCAGCAGCGGAGTGCCGCTGGTAGGCGGGGAGCTGTTTTTT.